These 16 T cell receptor beta chains came from one sample sequenced in a study of T cells after yellow fever vaccination. TCRdb reprocessed the 5' RACE reads with MiXCR, giving one entry per CDR3 protein. The sample includes around 250,000 distinct CDR3 sequences, roughly 4.8% of them seen just once. Sequenced here: CD4+ T cells sorted from PBMCs, sampled on the day of the yellow fever booster vaccination. The receptors were sampled from a man aged 18 to 30 who received the YFV17D yellow fever vaccine.

This chain joins TRBV10-3 and TRBJ1-1; D call uncertain. This CDR3 contains 13 residues. With 1 base removed from V and 7 bases from J, the gap between germline ends came to 10 bases. Per germline, CDR1 ENHRY and CDR2 SYGVKD. CDR3 sequence (DNA): TGTGCCATCAGTGAGTTGCAGACGAATGAAGCTTTCTTT. Its translation: CAISELQTNEAFF.

This clonotype was found many times. The V call is TRBV19, the J call TRBJ2-1; 9 bases are a match to TRBD1. The CDR3 runs 15 residues. The ends lost 9 bases at V and 4 bases at J; junction bases unmatched: 10. CDR1 and CDR2 (germline): LNHDA, SQIVND (reference sequence). The chain's CDR3 is CASCLGTGRYNEQFF. The CDR3 region has the DNA TGTGCCAGCTGTCTGGGGACAGGGCGATACAATGAGCAGTTCTTC. Supplemented by reference TRBV19 and TRBJ2-1, the full variable domain reads DGGITQSPKYLFRKEGQNVTLSCEQNLNHDAMYWYRQDPGQGLRLIYYSQIVNDFQKGDIAEGYSVSREKKESFPLTVTSAQKNPTAFYLCASCLGTGRYNEQFFGPGTRLTVL.

This clonotype was counted ten times or more. The chain has TRBV28 and TRBJ1-6, with D tentatively TRBD1 (5 bases). Germline V gene data show CDR1 as MDHEN and CDR2 as SYDVKM. This CDR3 region has 15 residues. V shed 3 bases and J shed 5 bases, with 11 bases lying between them. CDR3 in DNA: TGTGCCAGCAGTTTTCCGGGACGGAATAATTCACCCCTCCACTTT. Translation: CASSFPGRNNSPLHF.

Ten or more counts support this clonotype. V and J are TRBV6-2 or TRBV6-3 and TRBJ2-1, with D maybe TRBD1 (5 bases). Trimming pared 2 bases from V and 11 bases from J, leaving 7 bases between. CDR1 is MNHEY and CDR2 is SVGEGT in the germline V gene. The CDR3 has 11 amino acids. As DNA, the CDR3 is TGTGCCAGCAGTTACGACAGCAAGCAGTTCTTC. This encodes CASSYDSKQFF.

V usage is TRBV12-3 or TRBV12-4 and J usage is TRBJ2-2; D gene uncertain. V shed 4 bases and J shed 0 bases, with 9 bases lying between them. The CDR3 extends over 15 amino acids. CDR3 nucleotide sequence: TGTGCCAGCAGTTCTCGGGCCCCGAACACCGGGGAGCTGTTTTTT. Translated, it gives CASSSRAPNTGELFF.

This clonotype appeared many times. This rearrangement joins TRBV5-4 to TRBJ2-2, with TRBD1 identical over 9 bases. V shed 7 bases and J 8 bases; nucleotides not matched to a gene: 6. CDR1 is SGHNT, CDR2 YYREEE, per germline (reference sequence). The CDR3 is 13 amino acids. The CDR3 DNA is TGTGCCAGCGGGACAGGGTCGGTAGGGGAGCTGTTTTTT. This sequence encodes CASGTGSVGELFF.

A few counts support this clonotype. CDR3 sequence reads: CASSLELVGETQYF. The CDR3 nucleotides are TGTGCCAGCAGCTTAGAACTAGTGGGAGAGACCCAGTACTTC. The chain couples TRBV7-2 to TRBJ2-5, with D possibly being TRBD2 (5 bases). Between the trimmed V and J ends, which lost 1 base and 4 bases, there was a span of 10 bases. The CDR3 consists of 14 residues. Germline CDR1 and CDR2: SGHTA and FQGNSA.

This clonotype was counted ten times or more. The V gene is TRBV10-3, the J gene TRBJ2-3, with D unclear. Deletions cut 6 bases from V and 2 bases from J, with 3 bases between. CDR1 ENHRY and CDR2 SYGVKD come from the germline V gene. The CDR3 has 11 amino acids. The CDR3 DNA reads TGTGCCATCAGGACCACAGATACGCAGTATTTT. It is translated as CAIRTTDTQYF.

V and J are TRBV9 and TRBJ1-2; 7 bases are shared with TRBD1. Germline lookup yields CDR1 SGDLS and CDR2 YYNGEE. V dropped 2 bases and J dropped 6; count of bases not matched to a gene: 10. This CDR3 has 15 residues. This chain's CDR3 is CASSVTGQGGNGYTF. The CDR3 region has the DNA TGTGCCAGCAGCGTGACTGGTCAGGGGGGGAATGGCTACACCTTC.

This clonotype has only a few counts. This chain connects TRBV5-1 to TRBJ1-6, with 7 positions matching TRBD1. CDR3 length: 14 amino acids. Germline V gene sequence: CDR1 SGHRS, CDR2 YFSETQ. V gave up 4 bases and J gave up 6 bases; unmatched junction bases: 4. CDR3 loop: CASSPGQLNSPLHF. The CDR3 nucleotides are TGCGCCAGCAGCCCGGGACAGCTTAATTCACCCCTCCACTTT.

J is TRBJ1-1 and V is TRBV2, with 7 bases that match TRBD1. The CDR3 has 14 residues. The trim removed 6 bases at V and 1 base at J, leaving 5 bases unmatched. Germline CDR1 and CDR2: SNHLY and FYNNEI. CDR3 sequence reads: CASRSGTENTEAFF. CDR3 in DNA: TGTGCCAGCAGATCCGGGACAGAGAACACTGAAGCTTTCTTT.

This clonotype was seen repeatedly, ten times or more. The chain uses TRBV7-3 and TRBJ2-5; D call uncertain. Germline V CDR1 and CDR2: SGHTA, FQGTGA. Deletions cut 5 bases from V and 5 bases from J, with 12 bases between. The CDR3 sequence is 13 residues long. The CDR3 DNA is TGTGCCAGCAGCCAAGGGAATTTGGAGACCCAGTACTTC. Translating it yields CASSQGNLETQYF.

V is TRBV7-3 and J is TRBJ2-7; D unclear. The germline V and J ends were trimmed by 5 bases and 6 bases, with 14 bases remaining between them. From germline, CDR1 is SGHTA and CDR2 FQGTGA. CDR3 size: 13 residues. The CDR3 coding sequence is TGTGCCAGCAGCACCCCCCCGCATTCCGAGCAGTACTTC. It translates to CASSTPPHSEQYF.

The sample holds a few counts of this clonotype. The chain combines TRBV9 with TRBJ1-2; TRBD1 agrees at 12 bases. Germline V gene sequence: CDR1 SGDLS, CDR2 YYNGEE. V trimming: 2 bases; J trimming: 5 bases; junction bases outside the gene matches: 4. The CDR3 spans 15 residues. For the CDR3, the DNA is TGTGCCAGCAGCGTTTTGGGACAGGGGGCTTATGGCTACACCTTC. It encodes CASSVLGQGAYGYTF.

J is TRBJ2-2 and V is TRBV5-1; D unclear. The V gene lost 0 bases and the J gene lost 7 bases, with 13 bases spanning the gap. Germline CDR1 is SGHRS and CDR2 is YFSETQ. This CDR3 spans 15 amino acids. CDR3 coding DNA: TGCGCCAGCAGCTTGGAGGGTCTTGGGTACGGGGAGCTGTTTTTT. This gives the protein CASSLEGLGYGELFF.

This clonotype was picked up a small number of times. The chain has TRBV20-1 and TRBJ2-3; 12 bases are shared with TRBD2. CDR1 is DFQATT, CDR2 SNEGSKA, per germline (reference sequence). The CDR3 extends over 15 amino acids. J gave up 2 bases and V 3 bases, and 3 bases lay outside the gene matches. CDR3 nucleotide sequence: TGCAGTGCTAGCCTAGCGGGGGGGTACACAGATACGCAGTATTTT. Its translation is CSASLAGGYTDTQYF.